This entry lists 15 T cell receptor beta chains sequenced from one sample in a study of T-cell reconstitution after alpha-beta-depleted transplantation in children. Unique molecular identifiers tagged the TCRbeta library. TCRdb used MiXCR to reprocess the PCR reads, holding one entry per CDR3 protein. The sample lists hundreds of thousands of distinct CDR3 sequences; about an eighth were seen once. Sample: PBMCs, taken before TCRalphabeta/CD19-depleted stem cell transplant. These receptor sequences come from a girl aged 2-10 years with congenital amegakaryocytic thrombocytopenia, due to receive a stem cell transplant.

The CDR3 coding sequence is TGCAGTGCTAGAGATATACAGGCAGGGGGCTTGGACGAGCAGTACTTC. Translating it yields CSARDIQAGGLDEQYF. This chain joins TRBV20-1 and TRBJ2-7, with TRBD1 matching 8 bases. Trimming at V came to 0 bases and at J to 5 bases, leaving 12 bases not matched to a gene. The CDR3 runs 16 residues. Per the germline V gene, CDR1 is DFQATT and CDR2 is SNEGSKA (reference sequence).

This clonotype was seen at least ten times. CDR3 sequence: CASSLGMGGNYGYTF. DNA for the CDR3: TGTGCCAGCAGTCTCGGCATGGGCGGGAACTATGGCTACACCTTC. This rearrangement joins TRBV27 to TRBJ1-2; D is unresolved. The CDR3 is made up of 15 amino acids. From germline, CDR1 is MNHEY and CDR2 SMNVEV (reference sequence). The ends were cut back, 5 bases at V and 2 bases at J, with 15 bases in the middle.

This clonotype occurred once. The chain employs TRBV19 and TRBJ2-1; TRBD2 aligns across 12 bases. V dropped 6 bases and J dropped 8; count of bases not matched to a gene: 2. This CDR3 spans 13 amino acids. The germline CDR1 and CDR2 sequences are LNHDA and SQIVND (reference sequence). The CDR3 here is CASSASGRDEQFF. As DNA, the CDR3 is TGTGCCAGTAGCGCTAGCGGGAGGGATGAGCAGTTCTTC. Together with reference TRBV19 and TRBJ2-1, the CDR3 gives the full variable domain: DGGITQSPKYLFRKEGQNVTLSCEQNLNHDAMYWYRQDPGQGLRLIYYSQIVNDFQKGDIAEGYSVSREKKESFPLTVTSAQKNPTAFYLCASSASGRDEQFFGPGTRLTVL.

This clonotype was found many times. The V and J genes are TRBV10-3 and TRBJ2-5; D gene uncertain. The germline CDR1 and CDR2 sequences are ENHRY and SYGVKD. V lost 2 bases to trimming and J lost 0 bases, with 16 bases between them. CDR3 length equals 17 residues. The CDR3 nucleotides are TGTGCCATCAGTGAGACCCGGCCCGTCCGTTACCAAGAGACCCAGTACTTC. It encodes CAISETRPVRYQETQYF.

The rearrangement links TRBV4-1 to TRBJ2-2; TRBD1 agrees at 7 bases. Germline lookup yields CDR1 MGHRA and CDR2 YSYEKL. The ends lost 6 bases at V and 1 base at J; junction bases unmatched: 8. The CDR3 covers 16 residues. CDR3 residues: CASRTNRGMNTGELFF. CDR3 DNA sequence: TGCGCCAGCAGGACCAACAGGGGAATGAACACCGGGGAGCTGTTTTTT.

This rearrangement joins TRBV10-1 to TRBJ1-5; weak D call: TRBD1 (6 bases). The CDR3 consists of 14 residues. V lost 6 bases and J 5 bases, leaving 14 bases between the germline ends. Germline lookup yields CDR1 WNHNN and CDR2 SYGVQD (reference sequence). The CDR3 DNA follows: TGCGCCAGCAGGGCCCGGGACAACTATCAGCCCCAGCATTTT. Translation: CASRARDNYQPQHF.

This clonotype showed up many times. The gene calls are TRBV5-4 and TRBJ2-1; 9 nucleotides align to TRBD2. V lost 5 bases and J lost 4; bases outside the gene matches: 7. This CDR3 region has 15 residues. CDR1 SGHNT and CDR2 YYREEE come from the germline V gene (reference sequence). CDR3 in DNA: TGTGCCAGCAGTGCGGGAGGGGGAGGTTACAATGAGCAGTTCTTC. Protein: CASSAGGGGYNEQFF.

This clonotype showed up many times. The V gene is TRBV12-3 or TRBV12-4, the J gene TRBJ1-5; maybe TRBD1 (6 bases). This CDR3 is built from 17 residues. Trimming left V 1 base short and J 0 bases short, with 13 bases between. CDR3 in DNA: TGTGCCAGCAGTTTAGAGACAGGCCCTTATAGCAATCAGCCCCAGCATTTT. This translates into CASSLETGPYSNQPQHF.

At least ten counts were recorded for this clonotype. The rearrangement joins TRBV12-3 or TRBV12-4 to TRBJ2-1, with TRBD2 identical over 10 bases. The CDR3 contains 19 residues. The V and J ends lost 2 bases and 4 bases, in that order; junction bases with no gene match: 14. As DNA, the CDR3 is TGTGCCAGCAGTTTAAGGGCTAGCGGGAGTTATGGTCTTTACAATGAGCAGTTCTTC. It translates to CASSLRASGSYGLYNEQFF.

In this sample, this clonotype turned up many times. The CDR3 protein is CSVEGGGTQQFNEQFF. The CDR3 coding sequence is TGCAGCGTTGAGGGGGGTGGGACTCAACAATTCAATGAGCAGTTCTTC. The chain has TRBV29-1 and TRBJ2-1; possible D gene TRBD2, 6 bases. Trimming removed 3 bases from V and 6 bases from J, with 21 bases in between. There are 16 residues in the CDR3. CDR1 is SQVTM, CDR2 ANQGSEA, per germline.

The chain links TRBV5-1 to TRBJ2-2; D uncertain. This CDR3 has 14 amino acids. Germline lookup yields CDR1 SGHRS and CDR2 YFSETQ. V was pared by 3 bases and J by 7 bases, with 13 bases between. CDR3 DNA: TGCGCCAGCAGCTCCCTTCTGGGGAACGGGGAGCTGTTTTTT. Translated, it gives CASSSLLGNGELFF.

There are many counts of this clonotype. The chain recombines TRBV29-1 with TRBJ2-5, with D perhaps matching TRBD1 (7 bases). The CDR3 consists of 15 residues. CDR1 and CDR2 (germline): SQVTM, ANQGSEA. The ends were cut back, 4 bases at V and 1 base at J, with 16 bases in the middle. The DNA of the CDR3 is TGCAGCGTTGCAGGGGGGACAGCTCGCCAAGAGACCCAGTACTTC. Its protein product is CSVAGGTARQETQYF.

A remark on this clonotype: A much bigger clone sits one base away, suggesting this may be a read error. No conserved phenylalanine or tryptophan is present at the end of the CDR3, so a read error is the likely explanation. The V call is TRBV20-1, the J call TRBJ1-5; D unresolved. Trimming took 3 bases from V and 0 from J, leaving 9 bases between them. The CDR3 is made up of 14 amino acids. Germline V gene data show CDR1 as DFQATT and CDR2 as SNEGSKA (reference sequence). The CDR3 DNA reads TGCAGTGCTAGTAACGGTTATAGCAATCAGCCCCAGCATGTT. It is translated as CSASNGYSNQPQHV.

On this clonotype itself: A much more abundant neighbour one base away suggests this may be a read error. V is TRBV15 and J is TRBJ1-2; D is uncertain. Trimming took 5 bases from V and 12 from J, leaving 25 bases between them. In germline, CDR1 is LNHNV, CDR2 YYDKDF (reference sequence). The CDR3 loop spans 15 amino acids. This CDR3 reads CATSLDRSANYDDTF. The CDR3 DNA follows: TGTGCCACCAGCCTGGACCGCTCAGCTAACTATGACGACACCTTC. The full variable domain, completed using reference TRBV15 and TRBJ1-2, is DAMVIQNPRYQVTQFGKPVTLSCSQTLNHNVMYWYQQKSSQAPKLLFHYYDKDFNNEADTPDNFQSRRPNTSFCFLDIRSPGLGDTAMYLCATSLDRSANYDDTFGSGTRLTVV.

This clonotype appeared many times. The chain couples TRBV10-3 to TRBJ2-7; no clear D gene. CDR3 length: 12 residues. Trimming pared 3 bases from V and 0 bases from J, leaving 3 bases between. Germline values: CDR1 ENHRY, CDR2 SYGVKD. The CDR3 region is CAISDNSYEQYF. DNA of the CDR3: TGTGCCATCAGTGATAACTCCTACGAGCAGTACTTC.